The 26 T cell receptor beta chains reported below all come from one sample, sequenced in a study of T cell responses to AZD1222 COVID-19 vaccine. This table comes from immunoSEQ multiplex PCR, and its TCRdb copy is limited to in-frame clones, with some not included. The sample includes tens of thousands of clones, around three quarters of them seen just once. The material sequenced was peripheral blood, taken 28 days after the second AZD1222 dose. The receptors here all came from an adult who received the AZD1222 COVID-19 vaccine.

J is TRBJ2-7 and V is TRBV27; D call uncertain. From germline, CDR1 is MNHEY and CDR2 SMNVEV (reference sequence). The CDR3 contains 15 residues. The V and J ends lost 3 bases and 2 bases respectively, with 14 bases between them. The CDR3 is CASSFKTRGPYEQYF. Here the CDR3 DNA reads TGTGCCAGCAGTTTTAAGACTCGCGGTCCCTACGAGCAGTACTTC.

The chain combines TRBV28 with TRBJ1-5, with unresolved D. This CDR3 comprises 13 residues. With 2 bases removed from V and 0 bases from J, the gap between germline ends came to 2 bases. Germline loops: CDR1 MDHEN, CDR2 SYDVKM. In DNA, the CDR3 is TGTGCCAGCAGTTTAGATAGCAATCAGCCCCAGCATTTT. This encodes CASSLDSNQPQHF.

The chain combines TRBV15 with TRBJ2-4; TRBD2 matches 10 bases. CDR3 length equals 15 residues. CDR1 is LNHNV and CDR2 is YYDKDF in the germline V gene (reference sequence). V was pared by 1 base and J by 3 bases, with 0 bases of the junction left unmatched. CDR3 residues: CATSRGTSGKNIQYF. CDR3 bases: TGTGCCACCAGCAGAGGGACTAGCGGCAAAAACATTCAGTACTTC.

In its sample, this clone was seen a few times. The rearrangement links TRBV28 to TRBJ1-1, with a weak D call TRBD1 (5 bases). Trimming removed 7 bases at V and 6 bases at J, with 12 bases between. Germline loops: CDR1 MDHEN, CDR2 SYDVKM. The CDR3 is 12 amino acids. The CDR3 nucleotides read TGTGCCAGCACTCGACAGCTCTCTGAAGCTTTCTTT. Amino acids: CASTRQLSEAFF.

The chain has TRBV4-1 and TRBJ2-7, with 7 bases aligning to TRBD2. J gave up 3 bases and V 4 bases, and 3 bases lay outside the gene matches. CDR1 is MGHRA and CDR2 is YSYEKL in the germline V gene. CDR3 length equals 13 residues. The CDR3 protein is CASSPGLVYEQYF. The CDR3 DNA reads TGCGCCAGCAGCCCAGGACTAGTCTACGAGCAGTACTTC.

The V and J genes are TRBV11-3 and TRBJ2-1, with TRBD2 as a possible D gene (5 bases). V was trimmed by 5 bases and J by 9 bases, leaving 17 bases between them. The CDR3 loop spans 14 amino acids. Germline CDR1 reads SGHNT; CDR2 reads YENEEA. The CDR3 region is CASSPPHGGGEQFF. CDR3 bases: TGTGCCAGCAGCCCCCCTCACGGAGGAGGTGAGCAGTTCTTC. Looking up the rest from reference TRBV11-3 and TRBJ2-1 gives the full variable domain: EAGVVQSPRYKIIEKKQPVAFWCNPISGHNTLYWYLQNLGQGPELLIRYENEEAVDDSQLPKDRFSAERLKGVDSTLKIQPAELGDSAVYLCASSPPHGGGEQFFGPGTRLTVL.

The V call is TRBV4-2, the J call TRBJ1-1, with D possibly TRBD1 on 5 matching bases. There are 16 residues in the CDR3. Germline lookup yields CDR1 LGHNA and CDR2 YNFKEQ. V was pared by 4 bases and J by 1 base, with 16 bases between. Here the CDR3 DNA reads TGTGCCAGCAGCCCGCAGCGCGGGGCAGAGAACACTGAAGCTTTCTTT. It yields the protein CASSPQRGAENTEAFF.

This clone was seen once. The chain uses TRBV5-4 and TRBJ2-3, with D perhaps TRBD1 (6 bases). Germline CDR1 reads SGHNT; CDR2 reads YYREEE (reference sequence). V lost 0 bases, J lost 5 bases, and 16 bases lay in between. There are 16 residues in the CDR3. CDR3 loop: CASSLVAGVLGDTQYF. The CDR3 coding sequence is TGTGCCAGCAGCTTGGTCGCAGGGGTTTTGGGAGATACGCAGTATTTT.

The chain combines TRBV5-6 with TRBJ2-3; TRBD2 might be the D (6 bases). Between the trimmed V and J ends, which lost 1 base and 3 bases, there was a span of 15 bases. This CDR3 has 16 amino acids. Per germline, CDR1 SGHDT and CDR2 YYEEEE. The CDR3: CASSLITGAVTDTQYF. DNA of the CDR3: TGTGCCAGCAGCTTGATAACGGGAGCGGTTACAGATACGCAGTATTTT.

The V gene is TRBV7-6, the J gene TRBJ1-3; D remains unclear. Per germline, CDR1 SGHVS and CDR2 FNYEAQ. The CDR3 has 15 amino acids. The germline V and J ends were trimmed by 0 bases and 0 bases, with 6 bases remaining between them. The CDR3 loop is CASSLADYSGNTIYF. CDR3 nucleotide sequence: TGTGCCAGCAGCTTAGCAGACTACTCTGGAAACACCATATATTTT.

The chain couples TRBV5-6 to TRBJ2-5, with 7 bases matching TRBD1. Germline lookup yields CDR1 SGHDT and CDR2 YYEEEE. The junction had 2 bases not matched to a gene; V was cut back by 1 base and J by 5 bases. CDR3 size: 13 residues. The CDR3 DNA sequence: TGTGCCAGCAGCTTGAGGGGGCTTGAGACCCAGTACTTC. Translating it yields CASSLRGLETQYF.

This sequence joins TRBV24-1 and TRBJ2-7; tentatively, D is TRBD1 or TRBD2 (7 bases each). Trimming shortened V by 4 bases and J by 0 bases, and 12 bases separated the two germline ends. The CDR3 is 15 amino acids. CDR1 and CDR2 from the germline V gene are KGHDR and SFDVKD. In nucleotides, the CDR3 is TGTGCCACCAGTGAAGCAGGGGGGGGCTCCTACGAGCAGTACTTC. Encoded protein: CATSEAGGGSYEQYF.

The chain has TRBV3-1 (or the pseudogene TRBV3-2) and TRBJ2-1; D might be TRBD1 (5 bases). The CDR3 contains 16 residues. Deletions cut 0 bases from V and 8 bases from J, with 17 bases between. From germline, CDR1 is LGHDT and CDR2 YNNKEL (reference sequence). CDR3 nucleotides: TGTGCCAGCAGCCAAGATACTGGGGCTGTTTGGGATGAGCAGTTCTTC. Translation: CASSQDTGAVWDEQFF.

The CDR3 DNA follows: TGTGCCAGCAGGACAGGGAGTTCACCCCTCCACTTT. Protein product: CASRTGSSPLHF. The chain has TRBV6-5 and TRBJ1-6, with 7 positions matching TRBD1. Germline CDR1 and CDR2: MNHEY and SVGAGI. The CDR3 sequence is 12 residues long. With V trimmed by 6 bases and J by 9 bases, 2 bases remained unmatched.

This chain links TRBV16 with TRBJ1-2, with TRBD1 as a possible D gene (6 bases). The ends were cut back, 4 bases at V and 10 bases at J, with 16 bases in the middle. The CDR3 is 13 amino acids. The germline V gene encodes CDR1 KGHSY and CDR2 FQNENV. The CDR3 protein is CASSPSRDTIYTF. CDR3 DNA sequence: TGTGCCAGCAGCCCATCTCGGGACACCATCTACACCTTC.

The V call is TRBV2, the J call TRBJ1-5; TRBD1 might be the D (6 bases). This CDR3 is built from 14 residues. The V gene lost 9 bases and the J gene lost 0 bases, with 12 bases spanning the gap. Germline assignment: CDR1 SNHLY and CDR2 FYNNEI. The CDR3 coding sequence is TGTGCCAGTACCTGGACAGCTAGCAATCAGCCCCAGCATTTT. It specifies CASTWTASNQPQHF. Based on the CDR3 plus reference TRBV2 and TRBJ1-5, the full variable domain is EPEVTQTPSHQVTQMGQEVILRCVPISNHLYFYWYRQILGQKVEFLVSFYNNEISEKSEIFDDQFSVERPDGSNFTLKIRSTKLEDSAMYFCASTWTASNQPQHFGDGTRLSIL.

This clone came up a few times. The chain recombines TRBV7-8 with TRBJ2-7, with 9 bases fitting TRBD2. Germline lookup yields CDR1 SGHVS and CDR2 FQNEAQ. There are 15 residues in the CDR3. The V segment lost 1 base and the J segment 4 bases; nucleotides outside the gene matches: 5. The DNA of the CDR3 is TGTGCCAGCAGCTTAGATATGGGACTAGCATACGAGCAGTACTTC. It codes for CASSLDMGLAYEQYF.

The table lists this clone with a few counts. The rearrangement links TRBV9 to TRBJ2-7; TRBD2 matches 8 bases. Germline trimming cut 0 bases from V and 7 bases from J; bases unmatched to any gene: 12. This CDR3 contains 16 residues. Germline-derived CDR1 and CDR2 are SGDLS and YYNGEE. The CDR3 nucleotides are TGTGCCAGCAGCGTAGTCAGCGGGGGTTTGTCGGGTGAGCAGTACTTC. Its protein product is CASSVVSGGLSGEQYF. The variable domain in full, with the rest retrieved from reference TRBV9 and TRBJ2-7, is DSGVTQTPKHLITATGQRVTLRCSPRSGDLSVYWYQQSLDQGLQFLIQYYNGEERAKGNILERFSAQQFPDLHSELNLSSLELGDSALYFCASSVVSGGLSGEQYFGPGTRLTVT.

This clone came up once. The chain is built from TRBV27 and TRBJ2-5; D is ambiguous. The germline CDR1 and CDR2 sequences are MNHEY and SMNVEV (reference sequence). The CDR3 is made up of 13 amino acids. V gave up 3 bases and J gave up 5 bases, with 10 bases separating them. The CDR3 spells CASSFGGVETQYF. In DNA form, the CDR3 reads TGTGCCAGCAGTTTTGGTGGCGTTGAGACCCAGTACTTC.

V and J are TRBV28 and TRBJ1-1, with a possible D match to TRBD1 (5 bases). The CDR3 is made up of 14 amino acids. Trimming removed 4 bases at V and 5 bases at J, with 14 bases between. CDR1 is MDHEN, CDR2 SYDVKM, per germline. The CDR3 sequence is CASSSPPGRTEAFF. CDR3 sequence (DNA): TGTGCCAGCAGTTCACCCCCAGGGAGGACTGAAGCTTTCTTT.

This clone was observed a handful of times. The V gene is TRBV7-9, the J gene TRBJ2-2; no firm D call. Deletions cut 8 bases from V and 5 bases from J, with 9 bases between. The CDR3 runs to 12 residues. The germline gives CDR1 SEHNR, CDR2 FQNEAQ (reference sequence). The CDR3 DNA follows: TGTGCCAGCCGCCCTACGACCGGGGAGCTGTTTTTT. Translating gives CASRPTTGELFF.

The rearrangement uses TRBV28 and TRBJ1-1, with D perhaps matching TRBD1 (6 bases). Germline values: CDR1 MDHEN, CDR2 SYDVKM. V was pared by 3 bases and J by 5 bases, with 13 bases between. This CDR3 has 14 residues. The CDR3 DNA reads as TGTGCCAGCAGTTTTGGGGGGGGGCTAACTGAAGCTTTCTTT. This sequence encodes CASSFGGGLTEAFF.

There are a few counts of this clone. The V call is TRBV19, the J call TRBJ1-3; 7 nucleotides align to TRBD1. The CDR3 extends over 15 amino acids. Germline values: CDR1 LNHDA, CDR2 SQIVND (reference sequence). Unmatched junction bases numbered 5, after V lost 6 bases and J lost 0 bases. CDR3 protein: CASSQGGLSGNTIYF. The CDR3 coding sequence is TGTGCCAGTAGCCAAGGGGGCCTCTCTGGAAACACCATATATTTT.

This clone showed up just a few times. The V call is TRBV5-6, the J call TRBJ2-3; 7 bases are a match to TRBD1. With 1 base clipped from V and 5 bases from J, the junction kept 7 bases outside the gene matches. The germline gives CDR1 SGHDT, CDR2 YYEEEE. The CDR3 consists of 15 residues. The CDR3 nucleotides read TGTGCCAGCAGCTTGCTTGAGGGGGCAAGAGATACGCAGTATTTT. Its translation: CASSLLEGARDTQYF.

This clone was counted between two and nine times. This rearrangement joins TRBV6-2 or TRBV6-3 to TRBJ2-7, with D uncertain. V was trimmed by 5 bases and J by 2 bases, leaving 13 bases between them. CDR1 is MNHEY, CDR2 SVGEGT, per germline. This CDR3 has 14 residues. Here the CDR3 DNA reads TGTGCCAGCAGTGCCTTTGCTCCACCCTACGAGCAGTACTTC. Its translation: CASSAFAPPYEQYF.

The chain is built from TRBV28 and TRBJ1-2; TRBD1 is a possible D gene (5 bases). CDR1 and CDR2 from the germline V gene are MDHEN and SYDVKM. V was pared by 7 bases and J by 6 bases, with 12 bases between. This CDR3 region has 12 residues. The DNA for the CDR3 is TGTGCCAGCACGGGGCAACCCGATGGCTACACCTTC. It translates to CASTGQPDGYTF.